There are many counts of the clone carrying this T cell receptor (beta chain). Its antigen is currently unknown. The sample belongs to a study of identical twins. Overall study findings and caveats: Without tracking the same donors, conclusions rested on cross-sectional statistical analysis. Modelling approaches yielded underestimates of out-of-frame TCR alpha sharing between monozygotic twins.

From the 5' RACE reads, TCRdb called clonotypes with MiXCR, one entry per CDR3 protein. The sample holds roughly 630,000 distinct CDR3 sequences; 7% to 7.5% are singletons and the top ten take over 1.5%. Trimming stripped 3 bases from V and 5 bases from J, with 14 bases between. Germline-derived CDR1 and CDR2 are SGHRS and YFSETQ. The CDR3 contains 14 residues. These same records also appear under a second study, on yellow fever vaccine responses in identical twins.

The gene calls are TRBV5-1 and TRBJ2-5; the D gene could be TRBD1 or TRBD2 (6 bases each). This clonotype was sampled from a woman aged 18 to 35 in good health. The sequenced material came from PBMCs. The CDR3 sequence: CASSSPGARETQYF. As DNA, the CDR3 is TGCGCCAGCAGCTCCCCGGGGGCGAGGGAGACCCAGTACTTC.